Presented here are 14 T cell receptor beta chains from one specimen sequenced in a study of CD8+ T cells in alopecia areata. Treatment given: oral pan-JAK inhibitor, 5-10 mg twice daily. TCR sequencing used cDNA made by reverse transcription of extracted RNA. Profiling relied on immunoSEQ multiplex PCR, and the TCRdb table lists in-frame clones only, not all of them. The sample shows 90,000 to 150,000 clones, 53% of them seen only once. The source material was CD4+ T cells sorted from blood, sampled at week 4, from a patient treated with tofacitinib. The receptors stem from a human donor with alopecia areata.

This clone was observed a few times. This chain links TRBV29-1 with TRBJ1-2; the D gene is possibly TRBD1 (5 bases). The CDR3 has 14 amino acids. Between the trimmed V and J ends, which lost 3 bases and 4 bases, there was a span of 15 bases. Germline CDR1 reads SQVTM; CDR2 reads ANQGSEA. CDR3 coding DNA: TGCAGCGTTGACGGGAGGGGACGCGGCTATGGCTACACCTTC. Protein product: CSVDGRGRGYGYTF.

This clone appeared once. The V gene is TRBV27, the J gene TRBJ1-1; 12 bases match TRBD1. CDR1 MNHEY and CDR2 SMNVEV come from the germline V gene (reference sequence). The J segment lost 4 bases and the V segment lost 4 bases, leaving 10 bases of the junction unmatched. The length of the CDR3 is 17 residues. This CDR3 reads CASSSVPGQGAGTEAFF. The CDR3 nucleotides read TGTGCCAGCAGTTCGGTCCCGGGACAGGGGGCTGGCACTGAAGCTTTCTTT.

The chain uses TRBV5-6 and TRBJ1-6; the match to TRBD1 covers 9 bases. Losses at the gene ends were 6 bases for V and 7 bases for J; bases not matched to a gene: 8. Germline V gene lookup returns CDR1 SGHDT and CDR2 YYEEEE. The CDR3 covers 15 residues. CDR3 DNA sequence: TGTGCCAGCACACGCCGGGACAGGGAGAATTCACCCCTCCACTTT. Translation: CASTRRDRENSPLHF.

This sequence joins TRBV7-9 and TRBJ2-1; D unclear. This CDR3 has 12 amino acids. Trimming removed 1 base from V and 7 bases from J, with 5 bases in between. Germline CDR1 reads SEHNR; CDR2 reads FQNEAQ (reference sequence). CDR3 region: CASSLDENEQFF. DNA for the CDR3: TGTGCCAGCAGCTTAGATGAGAATGAGCAGTTCTTC.

The chain is built from TRBV25-1 and TRBJ1-6; 10 bases agree with TRBD1. In germline, CDR1 is MGHDK, CDR2 SYGVNS. The CDR3 extends over 14 amino acids. V trimming: 7 bases; J trimming: 9 bases; junction bases outside the gene matches: 6. The CDR3 is CASTRQGAVSPLHF. In nucleotides, the CDR3 is TGTGCCAGCACGAGACAGGGGGCAGTTTCACCCCTCCACTTT.

V usage is TRBV7-3 and J usage is TRBJ1-1; D not certain. The CDR3 loop spans 13 amino acids. Germline V CDR1 and CDR2: SGHTA, FQGTGA. Trimming shortened V by 5 bases and J by 5 bases, and 12 bases separated the two germline ends. The CDR3: CASSQNGRTEAFF. CDR3 nucleotide sequence: TGTGCCAGCAGCCAGAACGGGCGTACTGAAGCTTTCTTT.

The chain is built from TRBV7-2 and TRBJ1-5, with TRBD1 identical over 8 bases. The CDR3 extends over 15 amino acids. After removal of 6 bases from V and 4 bases from J, the junction contained 8 bases not matched to a gene. Germline CDR1 is SGHTA and CDR2 is FQGNSA. CDR3 sequence reads: CASSQMDRDNQPQHF. The CDR3 DNA sequence: TGTGCCAGCAGTCAGATGGACAGGGATAATCAGCCCCAGCATTTT.

The chain recombines TRBV5-1 with TRBJ2-3; TRBD1 matches 7 bases. V lost 0 bases, J lost 5 bases, and 6 bases stayed unmatched. From germline, CDR1 is SGHRS and CDR2 YFSETQ. The CDR3 contains 15 residues. CDR3 in amino acids: CASSLGQGFGDTQYF. The CDR3, as DNA: TGCGCCAGCAGCTTGGGACAGGGCTTCGGAGATACGCAGTATTTT.

V usage is TRBV4-1 and J usage is TRBJ2-3, with D uncertain. The CDR3 is made up of 15 amino acids. V shed 3 bases and J shed 0 bases, with 10 bases lying between them. Germline V gives CDR1 MGHRA, CDR2 YSYEKL. CDR3 DNA: TGCGCCAGCAGCCAGACTCGTCGGAGCACAGATACGCAGTATTTT. Its translation: CASSQTRRSTDTQYF.

The sample holds a few counts of this clone. J is TRBJ2-3 and V is TRBV18; 9 bases fit TRBD2. V was pared by 3 bases and J by 3 bases, with 4 bases of the junction left unmatched. The germline V gene encodes CDR1 KGHSH and CDR2 LQKENI. The CDR3 is 15 residues long. The CDR3: CASSPKGLATDTQYF. In DNA, the CDR3 is TGTGCCAGCTCACCCAAGGGACTAGCTACAGATACGCAGTATTTT. The whole variable domain, filled in from reference TRBV18 and TRBJ2-3, reads NAGVMQNPRHLVRRRGQEARLRCSPMKGHSHVYWYRQLPEEGLKFMVYLQKENIIDESGMPKERFSAEFPKEGPSILRIQQVVRGDSAAYFCASSPKGLATDTQYFGPGTRLTVL.

This clone was found a few times. The chain recombines TRBV5-1 with TRBJ2-5; the D is unclear. The CDR3 has 11 amino acids. Trimming took 0 bases from V and 10 from J, leaving 7 bases between them. CDR1 and CDR2 (germline): SGHRS, YFSETQ. CDR3 in amino acids: CASSLDRIQYF. CDR3 in DNA: TGCGCCAGCAGCTTGGACCGGATCCAGTACTTC.

This chain connects TRBV27 to TRBJ1-6; TRBD1 agrees at 7 bases. The CDR3 is 15 amino acids. The trim removed 6 bases at V and 1 base at J, leaving 3 bases unmatched. CDR1 and CDR2 from the germline V gene are MNHEY and SMNVEV (reference sequence). This chain's CDR3 is CASRLGQSYNSPLHF. DNA of the CDR3: TGTGCCAGCAGGTTGGGACAGTCCTATAATTCACCCCTCCACTTT.

In its sample, this clone was seen a few times. The chain has TRBV29-1 and TRBJ1-2; 9 bases are a match to TRBD1. Germline V gives CDR1 SQVTM, CDR2 ANQGSEA. This CDR3 contains 13 residues. Trimming took 4 bases from V and 4 from J; bases not matched to a gene: 4. CDR3 DNA: TGCAGCGTTGGACAGGGGGGATTCTATGGCTACACCTTC. This translates into CSVGQGGFYGYTF.

The chain couples TRBV29-1 to TRBJ2-1; possible D gene TRBD1, 6 bases. Germline lookup yields CDR1 SQVTM and CDR2 ANQGSEA. V lost 1 base to trimming and J lost 4 bases, with 11 bases between them. This CDR3 contains 14 residues. CDR3 DNA: TGCAGCGTTGAAGCAGGGGTTAAGTACAATGAGCAGTTCTTC. It yields the protein CSVEAGVKYNEQFF.